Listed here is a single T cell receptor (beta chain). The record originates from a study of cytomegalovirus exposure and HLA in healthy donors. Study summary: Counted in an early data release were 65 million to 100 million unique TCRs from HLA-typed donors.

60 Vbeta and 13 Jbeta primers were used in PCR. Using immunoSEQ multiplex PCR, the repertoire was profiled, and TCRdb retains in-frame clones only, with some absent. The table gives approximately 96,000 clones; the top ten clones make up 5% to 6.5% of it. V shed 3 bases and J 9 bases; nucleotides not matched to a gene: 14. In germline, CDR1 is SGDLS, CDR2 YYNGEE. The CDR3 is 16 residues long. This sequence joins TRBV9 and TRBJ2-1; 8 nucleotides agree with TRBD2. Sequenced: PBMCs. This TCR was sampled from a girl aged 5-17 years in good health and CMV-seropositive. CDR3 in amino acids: CASSALKPGGPFEQFF. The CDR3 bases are TGTGCCAGCAGCGCACTCAAGCCGGGGGGGCCGTTTGAGCAGTTCTTC. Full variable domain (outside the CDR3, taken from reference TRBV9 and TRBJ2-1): DSGVTQTPKHLITATGQRVTLRCSPRSGDLSVYWYQQSLDQGLQFLIQYYNGEERAKGNILERFSAQQFPDLHSELNLSSLELGDSALYFCASSALKPGGPFEQFFGPGTRLTVL.